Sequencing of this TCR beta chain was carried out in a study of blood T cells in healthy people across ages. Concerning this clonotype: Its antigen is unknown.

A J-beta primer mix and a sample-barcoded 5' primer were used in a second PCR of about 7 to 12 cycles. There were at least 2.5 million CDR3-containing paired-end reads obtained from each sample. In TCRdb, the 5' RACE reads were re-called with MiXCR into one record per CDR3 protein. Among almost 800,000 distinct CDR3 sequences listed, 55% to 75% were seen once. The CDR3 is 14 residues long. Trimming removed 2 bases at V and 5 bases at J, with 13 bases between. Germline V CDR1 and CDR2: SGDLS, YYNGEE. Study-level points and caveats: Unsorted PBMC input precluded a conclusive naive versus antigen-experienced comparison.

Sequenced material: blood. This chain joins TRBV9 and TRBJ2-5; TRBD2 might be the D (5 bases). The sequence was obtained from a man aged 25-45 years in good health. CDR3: CASSVTPQRETQYF. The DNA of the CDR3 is TGTGCCAGCAGCGTCACCCCCCAGCGGGAGACCCAGTACTTC. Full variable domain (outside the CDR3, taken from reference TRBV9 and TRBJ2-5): DSGVTQTPKHLITATGQRVTLRCSPRSGDLSVYWYQQSLDQGLQFLIQYYNGEERAKGNILERFSAQQFPDLHSELNLSSLELGDSALYFCASSVTPQRETQYFGPGTRLLVL.